This T cell receptor beta chain was identified during a study of shared clonotypes between healthy human individuals. Broader study findings: Roughly 5% of naive CD4 clonotypes were shared across several donors.

The CDR3 spans 11 residues. V was trimmed by 3 bases and J by 3 bases, leaving 2 bases between them. From germline, CDR1 is LNHDA and CDR2 SQIVND (reference sequence). As concerns this clone: The antigen remains unidentified.

Execution of the assay was at deep level. Evenly divided among several immunoSEQ plates was the genomic DNA of each subset. Profiled with immunoSEQ multiplex PCR; TCRdb holds only in-frame clones, not every one. The repertoire holds about 600,000 clones, with about 96% as singletons. A split of CD4+ cells into CD45RA+ naive and CD45RA-negative memory subsets was performed. V and J are TRBV19 and TRBJ1-1; the D is unclear. This receptor was taken from a woman aged 25-40 years in good health. Sequenced material: naive CD4+ T cells sorted from blood. The subset denotes: CD45RA+ positively selected. The CDR3 loop is CASSIYTEAFF. In DNA, the CDR3 is TGTGCCAGTAGTATTTACACTGAAGCTTTCTTT.